This T cell receptor beta chain was observed in a study of blood T cell repertoires in COVID-19. Overall study: From T cells, B-cell-depleted T cells, or PBMCs came the material, which was cDNA or gDNA.

Original analysis: The assay estimated nucleated cells by amplifying reference gene primers. Libraries were prepared by immunoSEQ multiplex PCR; TCRdb keeps only in-frame clonotypes and omits some of them. V, J and clone size reflect that table, while D and trimming were determined from the DNA. The top ten hold 11% of the sample, which has 75,000 to 90,000 clones, around nine tenths seen once. The sequenced material came from peripheral blood. The source of this sequence is a man older than 75 with acute or convalescent COVID-19.

The CDR3 DNA sequence: TGTGCCAGCAGTCCACAGGGGATGAACACTGAAGCTTTCTTT. It translates to CASSPQGMNTEAFF. The chain links TRBV6-5 to TRBJ1-1, with TRBD1 matching over 7 bases. The CDR3 is 14 residues long. V lost 5 bases and J lost 0; bases outside the gene matches: 3. Germline assignment: CDR1 MNHEY and CDR2 SVGAGI.